This note documents a single T cell receptor beta chain sequence. Germline values: CDR1 MNHEY, CDR2 SVGAGI. The V segment lost 4 bases and the J segment 7 bases; nucleotides outside the gene matches: 4. The CDR3 sequence is 13 residues long. Repertoires were generated with immunoSEQ multiplex PCR, while TCRdb's copy carries only in-frame clones and drops some. The table includes some 210,000 clones, 70% to 90% detected once. The source of the sample is a study of blood T cell repertoires in COVID-19. Study summary: Specimens from acute and convalescent COVID-19 originated in the United States, Italy and Spain.

Sequenced material: peripheral blood. The origin of this receptor is a woman between 35 and 50 years old with acute or convalescent COVID-19. This rearrangement joins TRBV6-5 to TRBJ2-3; TRBD2 matches 8 bases. The DNA of the CDR3 is TGTGCCAGCAGTTCGGGGGGGCTGTATACGCAGTATTTT. Amino acids: CASSSGGLYTQYF.